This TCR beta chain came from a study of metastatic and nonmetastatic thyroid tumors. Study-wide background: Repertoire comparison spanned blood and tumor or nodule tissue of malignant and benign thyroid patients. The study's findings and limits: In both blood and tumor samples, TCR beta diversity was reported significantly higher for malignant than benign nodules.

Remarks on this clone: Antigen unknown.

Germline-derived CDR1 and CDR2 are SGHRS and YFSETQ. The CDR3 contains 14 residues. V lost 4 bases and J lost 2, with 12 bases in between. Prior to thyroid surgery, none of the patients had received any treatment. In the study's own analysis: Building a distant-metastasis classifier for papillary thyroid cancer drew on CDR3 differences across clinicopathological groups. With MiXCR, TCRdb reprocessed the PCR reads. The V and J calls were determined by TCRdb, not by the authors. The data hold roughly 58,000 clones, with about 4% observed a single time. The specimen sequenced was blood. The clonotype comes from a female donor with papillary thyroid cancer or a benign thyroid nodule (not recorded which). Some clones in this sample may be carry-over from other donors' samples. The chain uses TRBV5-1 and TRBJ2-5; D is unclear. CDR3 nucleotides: TGCGCCAGCAGCCCGCGCCGTGGGCAAGAGACCCAGTACTTC. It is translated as CASSPRRGQETQYF.